This T cell receptor (beta chain) was captured by sequencing in a study of T-cell reconstitution after alpha-beta-depleted transplantation in children. This CDR3 has 16 residues. From germline, CDR1 is LGHDT and CDR2 YNNKEL (reference sequence). The V gene lost 3 bases and the J gene lost 4 bases, with 16 bases spanning the gap. Using unique molecular identifiers, the investigators prepared the TCRbeta library. TCRdb passed the PCR reads through MiXCR, listing each CDR3 protein once. The data show approximately 510,000 distinct CDR3 sequences, approximately 20% seen once. The material sequenced was PBMCs from the stem cell graft donor, taken from the stem cell graft. The TCR comes from a human donor who donated a stem cell graft to a child with acute lymphoblastic leukemia. The genes are TRBV3-1 and TRBJ2-1; D might be TRBD2 (5 bases). The CDR3 sequence: CASSHEGLPGYNEQFF. DNA of the CDR3: TGTGCCAGCAGCCACGAAGGACTTCCGGGTTACAATGAGCAGTTCTTC.